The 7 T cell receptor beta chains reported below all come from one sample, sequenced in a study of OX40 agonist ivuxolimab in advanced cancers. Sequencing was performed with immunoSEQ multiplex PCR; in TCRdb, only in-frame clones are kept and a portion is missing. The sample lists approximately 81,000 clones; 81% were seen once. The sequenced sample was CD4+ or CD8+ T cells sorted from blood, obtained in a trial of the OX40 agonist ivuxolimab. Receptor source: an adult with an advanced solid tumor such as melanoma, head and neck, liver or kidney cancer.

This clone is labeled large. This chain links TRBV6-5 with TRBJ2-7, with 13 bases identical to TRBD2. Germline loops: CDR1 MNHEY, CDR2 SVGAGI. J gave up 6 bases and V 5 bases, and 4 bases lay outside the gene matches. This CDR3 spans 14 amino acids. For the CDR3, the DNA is TGTGCCAGCAGTCTACTAGCGGGAGGGAGCGAGCAGTACTTC. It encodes CASSLLAGGSEQYF.

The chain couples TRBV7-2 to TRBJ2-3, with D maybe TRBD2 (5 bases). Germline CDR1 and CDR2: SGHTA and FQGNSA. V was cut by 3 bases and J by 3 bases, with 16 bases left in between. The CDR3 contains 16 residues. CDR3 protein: CASSFYVVRLTDTQYF. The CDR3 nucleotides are TGTGCCAGCAGCTTTTATGTAGTCAGACTAACAGATACGCAGTATTTT.

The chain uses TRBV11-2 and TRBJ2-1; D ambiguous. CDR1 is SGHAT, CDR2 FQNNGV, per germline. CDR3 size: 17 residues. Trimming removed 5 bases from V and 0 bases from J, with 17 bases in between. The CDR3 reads CASSPSPSVGSYNEQFF. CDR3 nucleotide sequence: TGTGCCAGCAGCCCCTCCCCTTCGGTAGGCTCCTACAATGAGCAGTTCTTC.

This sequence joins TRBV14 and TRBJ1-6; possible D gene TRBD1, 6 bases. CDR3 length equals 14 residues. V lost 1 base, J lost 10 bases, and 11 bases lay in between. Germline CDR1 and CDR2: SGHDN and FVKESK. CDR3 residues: CASSQGGPLSPLHF. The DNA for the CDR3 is TGTGCCAGCAGCCAAGGGGGGCCCTTGTCACCCCTCCACTTT.

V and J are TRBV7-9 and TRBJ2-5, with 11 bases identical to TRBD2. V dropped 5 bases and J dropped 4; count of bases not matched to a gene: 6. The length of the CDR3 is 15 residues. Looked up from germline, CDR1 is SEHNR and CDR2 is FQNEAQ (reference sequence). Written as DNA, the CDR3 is TGTGCCAGCAGCCCGGGACTAGCGGATGGAGAGACCCAGTACTTC. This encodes CASSPGLADGETQYF.

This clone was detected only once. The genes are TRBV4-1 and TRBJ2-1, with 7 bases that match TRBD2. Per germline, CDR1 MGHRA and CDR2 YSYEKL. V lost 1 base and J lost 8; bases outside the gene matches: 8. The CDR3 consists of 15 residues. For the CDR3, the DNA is TGCGCCAGCAGCCAAGGCGTAGGACTAGTTGATGAGCAGTTCTTC. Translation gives CASSQGVGLVDEQFF.

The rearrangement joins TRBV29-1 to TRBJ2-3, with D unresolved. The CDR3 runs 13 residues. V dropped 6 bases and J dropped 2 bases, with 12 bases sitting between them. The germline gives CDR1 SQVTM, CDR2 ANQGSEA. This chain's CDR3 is CSVTGHITDTQYF. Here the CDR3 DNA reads TGCAGCGTCACCGGGCACATCACAGATACGCAGTATTTT.